These T cell receptor beta chains were read from a single sample in a study of Ad26.COV2.S vaccination and SARS-CoV-2 variants. Sequencing was performed with immunoSEQ multiplex PCR; in TCRdb, only in-frame clones are kept and a portion is missing. The table shows over 250,000 clones, with around 87% occurring only once. This specimen was peripheral blood, taken in a trial of Ad26.COV2.S vaccine versus placebo. The receptors here all came from a person between 18 and 60 years old who received the Ad26.COV2.S COVID-19 vaccine or a placebo. Both conserved end residues are part of each CDR3. Fields, in order: CDR3 DNA, CDR3 protein, D gene, clone size, J gene, V gene. The D gene is left open where the match is weak. Clone size is shown for a subset of rows, as once, few, many or a class of expanded clone.

TGCGCCAGCAGCCAAGCCGTCGCAGGGTCCTACGAGCAGTACTTC	CASSQAVAGSYEQYF	-	-	TRBJ2-7	TRBV4-3
TGTGCCAGCAGCCCTACTACTAGCGCCAACCGGGAGACCCAGTACTTC	CASSPTTSANRETQYF	TRBD2	-	TRBJ2-5	TRBV11-2
TGTGCCAGCTCACTATTCACAGATACGCAGTATTTT	CASSLFTDTQYF	-	once	TRBJ2-3	TRBV18
TGTGCCAGCAGTTTTTGGAAGGGCGCGAATTCACCCCTCCACTTT	CASSFWKGANSPLHF	-	-	TRBJ1-6	TRBV28
TGTGCCAGCTCACCGGGACTGGAACGCACAGATACGCAGTATTTT	CASSPGLERTDTQYF	-	-	TRBJ2-3	TRBV18
TGTGCCTCAAACCGGGGGCAGCTCACTGAAGCTTTCTTT	CASNRGQLTEAFF	-	-	TRBJ1-1	TRBV19
TGTGCCAGCAGCTCACTAGCGGGAGACTACGAGCAGTACTTC	CASSSLAGDYEQYF	TRBD2	-	TRBJ2-7	TRBV11-2
TGCGCCAGCAGCCAAGGGCGGAACAGAAACACTGAAGCTTTCTTT	CASSQGRNRNTEAFF	-	-	TRBJ1-1	TRBV4-1
TGTGCCAGCAGTCTGACTTCCGGGGAGCTGTTTTTT	CASSLTSGELFF	-	-	TRBJ2-2	TRBV27
TGTGCCAGCAGCTTGGGGACAGGGAGAAATTCACCCCTCCACTTT	CASSLGTGRNSPLHF	TRBD1	-	TRBJ1-6	TRBV7-3
TGTGCCAGCAGCTCCGGACAGGGGAGGGCTAATGAAAAACTGTTTTTT	CASSSGQGRANEKLFF	TRBD1	-	TRBJ1-4	TRBV7-9
TGTGCCAGTAGTATAGGGGGCGGGAGGTTCAATGAGCAGTTCTTC	CASSIGGGRFNEQFF	TRBD2	-	TRBJ2-1	TRBV19
TGTGCCAGCAGCGTAGCGACGGGAGGGCAAGCTTTCTTT	CASSVATGGQAFF	-	-	TRBJ1-1	TRBV9
TGCGCCAGCAGCAACAGGGGAATGTCCTACGAGCAGTACTTC	CASSNRGMSYEQYF	TRBD1	-	TRBJ2-7	TRBV5-1
TGTGCCAGCAGCCGACAGGGACAAGAGACCCAGTACTTC	CASSRQGQETQYF	TRBD1	-	TRBJ2-5	TRBV3-1/TRBV3-2
TGCGCCAGCAGCCAAGCCAGCCAGGGACTAGGTTACGAGCAGTACTTC	CASSQASQGLGYEQYF	TRBD2	-	TRBJ2-7	TRBV4-3
TGTGCCAGCAGTTTCCAAGGACAGGGCCGTAACTATGGCTACACCTTC	CASSFQGQGRNYGYTF	TRBD1	once	TRBJ1-2	TRBV27
TGTGCCAGCTCACCGCTCGGGAGAGAAGATACGCAGTATTTT	CASSPLGREDTQYF	-	-	TRBJ2-3	TRBV18
TGTGCCAGCAGTGCCCCCGGGGCCATCGACTACGAGCAGTACTTC	CASSAPGAIDYEQYF	-	-	TRBJ2-7	TRBV27
TGCAGCGTGGGGACTAGCGGGATTTTCTACGAGCAGTACTTC	CSVGTSGIFYEQYF	TRBD2	-	TRBJ2-7	TRBV29-1
TGCGCCAGTCGGACAGGGGACACCGGGGAGCTGTTTTTT	CASRTGDTGELFF	TRBD1	-	TRBJ2-2	TRBV5-1
TGTGCCAGCAGCTTAGCCGCAAGGGGGAGCACTGAAGCTTTCTTT	CASSLAARGSTEAFF	-	once	TRBJ1-1	TRBV7-6
TGTGCCAGCAGCCCCCGGGATTTGAACACTGAAGCTTTCTTT	CASSPRDLNTEAFF	-	-	TRBJ1-1	TRBV6-2/TRBV6-3
TGTGCCAGCAGTGAATCGGGTATTTTGGAGACCCAGTACTTC	CASSESGILETQYF	-	-	TRBJ2-5	TRBV25-1
TGTGCCAGCAGCCACAATGAGCAGTTCTTC	CASSHNEQFF	-	-	TRBJ2-1	TRBV6-2/TRBV6-3
TGTGCCAGCAGCGCCGCTGCGGGGCCCTCTGGCTACACCTTC	CASSAAAGPSGYTF	-	-	TRBJ1-2	TRBV4-2
TGTGCCAGCAGCTCTTCCGGGACAGGGTGGGACACCATATATTTT	CASSSSGTGWDTIYF	TRBD1	few	TRBJ1-3	TRBV7-3
TGTGCCATCAGCCCGGGACAGGGGGCCGCCGGTGGGGCCAACGTCCTGACTTTC	CAISPGQGAAGGANVLTF	TRBD1	-	TRBJ2-6	TRBV10-3
TGTGCCAGCAGCCAACAACAGGCCGCGGGAACTGAAGCTTTCTTT	CASSQQQAAGTEAFF	-	-	TRBJ1-1	TRBV3-1/TRBV3-2
TGTGCCAGCAGCTTAGCAGGCAGGAATGAAAAACTGTTTTTT	CASSLAGRNEKLFF	-	-	TRBJ1-4	TRBV7-2
TGTGCCAGCAGCGTAGCACAGGGGAAGGACACCGGGGAGCTGTTTTTT	CASSVAQGKDTGELFF	TRBD1	-	TRBJ2-2	TRBV9
TGTGCCAGCAGTCGCGACTATGGCTACACCTTC	CASSRDYGYTF	-	-	TRBJ1-2	TRBV2
TGTGCCAGCAGCAGACTTTGGGCGGCCGGGGAGCTGTTTTTT	CASSRLWAAGELFF	-	-	TRBJ2-2	TRBV6-5
TGTGCCAGCAGTGCCAGGGACAACTCCTACGAGCAGTACTTC	CASSARDNSYEQYF	-	-	TRBJ2-7	TRBV6-2/TRBV6-3
TGTGCCACCAGCAGAGCTGGACAGGGGAACACCGGGGAGCTGTTTTTT	CATSRAGQGNTGELFF	TRBD1	-	TRBJ2-2	TRBV15
TGTGCCAGCAGCTTGTTTGGCGGGGGCGCAGGCTATGGCTACACCTTC	CASSLFGGGAGYGYTF	-	-	TRBJ1-2	TRBV7-9
TGTGCCAGCAGTTACCCTCACACTGAAGCTTTCTTT	CASSYPHTEAFF	-	-	TRBJ1-1	TRBV12-3/TRBV12-4
TGTGCCAGCAGTCATTTCATCAGGGATGGCTACACCTTC	CASSHFIRDGYTF	-	-	TRBJ1-2	TRBV7-2
TGCGCCAGCAGCCAAGAGAGCGGGTTCACAGATACGCAGTATTTT	CASSQESGFTDTQYF	-	once	TRBJ2-3	TRBV4-3
TGTGCCAGCTCAGAAACAGCTAACTATGGCTACACCTTC	CASSETANYGYTF	-	-	TRBJ1-2	TRBV28
TGTGCCACCAGCCGAGCGGACTACGAGCAGTACTTC	CATSRADYEQYF	-	-	TRBJ2-7	TRBV10-3
TGTGCCAGCAGCCAAAGGGGCCGTGGGACGCAAGCCTACGAGCAGTACTTC	CASSQRGRGTQAYEQYF	-	-	TRBJ2-7	TRBV13
TGTGCCAGCTCGTCCGGGACAGGGCTCTCTGGGGCCAACGTCCTGACTTTC	CASSSGTGLSGANVLTF	TRBD1	-	TRBJ2-6	TRBV18
TGTGCCAGCCTTAATACCGGACAATACGGCTACACCTTC	CASLNTGQYGYTF	-	-	TRBJ1-2	TRBV18
TGTGCTAGTGGTTTGATAGGCTGGGGGACTGAAGCTTTCTTT	CASGLIGWGTEAFF	-	-	TRBJ1-1	TRBV12-5
TGTGCCAGCAGCATCACAGGGGGCGCTCGAGAAAAACTGTTTTTT	CASSITGGAREKLFF	TRBD1	-	TRBJ1-4	TRBV7-2
TGTGCCAGCAGCAGGACAGGGACCACCGGGGAGCTGTTTTTT	CASSRTGTTGELFF	TRBD1	-	TRBJ2-2	TRBV6-5
TGTGCCAGCAGTTTTCCAAATTCGGGTAAAGCTTTCTTT	CASSFPNSGKAFF	-	-	TRBJ1-1	TRBV28
TGTGCCAGCAGCTTCGGCCTCGAAGCTTTCTTT	CASSFGLEAFF	-	-	TRBJ1-1	TRBV5-6
TGTGCCAGCAGCTTTCCGGGACAGGGAGGGGAAAAACTGTTTTTT	CASSFPGQGGEKLFF	TRBD1	-	TRBJ1-4	TRBV3-1/TRBV3-2